Listed here are 30 T cell receptor beta chains from one sample, sequenced in a study of cytomegalovirus exposure and HLA in healthy donors. Primers for the PCR totalled 60 Vbeta and 13 Jbeta. Profiled with immunoSEQ multiplex PCR; TCRdb holds only in-frame clones, not every one. The sample has roughly 110,000 clones, roughly 82% seen once; the top ten hold 4.2%. Sequencing input: PBMCs. Receptors were obtained from a male donor in good health and CMV-seronegative.

V is TRBV27 and J is TRBJ2-5; TRBD1 might be the D (6 bases). The closer fit of TRBJ2-7 to the DNA end suggests the J call may be wrong. The CDR3 has 14 amino acids. Germline CDR1 is MNHEY and CDR2 is SMNVEV (reference sequence). CDR3 bases: TGTGCCAGCAGTCCAGGACAGTTAGAATACGAGCAGTACTTC. Translated: CASSPGQLEYEQYF.

The rearrangement uses TRBV27 and TRBJ1-1; TRBD1 is a possible D gene (5 bases). The V and J ends lost 7 bases and 2 bases respectively, with 20 bases between them. Germline values: CDR1 MNHEY, CDR2 SMNVEV (reference sequence). The CDR3 totals 16 residues. The CDR3 region has the DNA TGTGCCAGCATAGTTTCAGGGCCCGGCTTAAACACTGAAGCTTTCTTT. Protein product: CASIVSGPGLNTEAFF.

Of note for this clone: The junction does not match germline at one end; this may be a read error. This CDR3 is also generated by other DNA sequences in the sample. The rearrangement links TRBV2 to TRBJ2-3; D gene unclear. CDR3 size: 15 residues. Germline V gene lookup returns CDR1 SNHLY and CDR2 FYNNEI. For the CDR3, the DNA is TGTGCTAGCAGTGAAGCCGTCGTTAGCACAGATACGCAGTATTTT. This translates into CASSEAVVSTDTQYF.

The chain employs TRBV10-1 and TRBJ2-7; 7 bases match TRBD2. Looked up from germline, CDR1 is WNHNN and CDR2 is SYGVQD (reference sequence). After removal of 3 bases from V and 7 bases from J, the junction contained 0 bases not matched to a gene. This CDR3 region has 11 residues. CDR3 residues: CASSDGGEQYF. In nucleotides, the CDR3 is TGCGCCAGCAGTGACGGGGGGGAGCAGTACTTC.

The chain carries TRBV5-1 and TRBJ2-1; D gene ambiguous. The V gene's germline CDR1 is SGHRS and CDR2 YFSETQ. There are 14 residues in the CDR3. Trimming shortened V by 0 bases and J by 8 bases, and 12 bases separated the two germline ends. The CDR3 nucleotides read TGCGCCAGCAGCTTGGCCCAGGCCCGCGATGAGCAGTTCTTC. Amino acid sequence: CASSLAQARDEQFF.

V usage is TRBV6-5 and J usage is TRBJ2-5, with TRBD1 identical over 10 bases. CDR1 MNHEY and CDR2 SVGAGI come from the germline V gene. The CDR3 runs to 14 residues. Unmatched junction bases numbered 6, after V lost 6 bases and J lost 5 bases. CDR3 protein: CASSKTGGEETQYF. The CDR3 DNA follows: TGTGCCAGCAGCAAGACAGGGGGCGAGGAGACCCAGTACTTC.

The chain joins TRBV27 to TRBJ1-5, with D tentatively TRBD1 (5 bases). Trimming shortened V by 6 bases and J by 2 bases, and 14 bases separated the two germline ends. The CDR3 length is 15 residues. The germline CDR1 and CDR2 sequences are MNHEY and SMNVEV (reference sequence). CDR3 nucleotides: TGTGCCAGCAGCAGGCTGGGGGGTGGCAATCAGCCCCAGCATTTT. It yields the protein CASSRLGGGNQPQHF.

V usage is TRBV2 and J usage is TRBJ1-2; maybe TRBD1 (5 bases). V lost 3 bases and J 3 bases, leaving 14 bases between the germline ends. CDR1 and CDR2 from the germline V gene are SNHLY and FYNNEI. The CDR3 extends over 15 amino acids. CDR3 coding DNA: TGTGCCAGCAGTGACCCATCGGGCAGGGACTATGGCTACACCTTC. This gives the protein CASSDPSGRDYGYTF.

CDR3 loop: CASSYLGQGAYEQYF. For the CDR3, the DNA is TGTGCCAGCAGTTACTTGGGACAGGGTGCCTACGAGCAGTACTTC. This chain joins TRBV6-6 and TRBJ2-7; 9 nucleotides match TRBD1. Looked up from germline, CDR1 is MNHNY and CDR2 is SVGAGI (reference sequence). Trimming took 1 base from V and 2 from J; bases not matched to a gene: 3. There are 15 residues in the CDR3.

The J gene is TRBJ1-2, the V gene TRBV7-9; 7 bases align to TRBD1. From germline, CDR1 is SEHNR and CDR2 FQNEAQ (reference sequence). The CDR3 loop spans 13 amino acids. Trimming at V came to 7 bases and at J to 2 bases, leaving 4 bases not matched to a gene. Written as DNA, the CDR3 is TGTGCCAGCACCCAGACAGGGAACTATGGCTACACCTTC. It is translated as CASTQTGNYGYTF.

The V and J genes are TRBV7-9 and TRBJ2-1, with 7 nucleotides matching TRBD2. V shed 3 bases and J 0 bases; nucleotides not matched to a gene: 8. The germline V gene encodes CDR1 SEHNR and CDR2 FQNEAQ (reference sequence). The CDR3 has 17 amino acids. CDR3 sequence reads: CASSLALAASSYNEQFF. The CDR3, as DNA: TGTGCCAGCAGCTTGGCGCTAGCGGCTAGCTCCTACAATGAGCAGTTCTTC.

The chain employs TRBV5-4 and TRBJ2-7; unclear D gene. The germline CDR1 and CDR2 sequences are SGHNT and YYREEE (reference sequence). The CDR3 runs 13 residues. V shed 1 base and J shed 0 bases, with 5 bases lying between them. The DNA of the CDR3 is TGTGCCAGCAGCTTGATTAGCTCCTACGAGCAGTACTTC. Protein product: CASSLISSYEQYF.

This chain joins TRBV7-7 and TRBJ2-2; TRBD1 matches at 10 bases. Unmatched junction bases numbered 9, after V lost 5 bases and J lost 6 bases. Germline CDR1 and CDR2: SSHAT and FNYEAQ (reference sequence). This CDR3 contains 16 residues. The CDR3 here is CASSLGDRGLAGELFF. CDR3 sequence (DNA): TGTGCCAGCAGCCTCGGGGACAGGGGACTCGCCGGGGAGCTGTTTTTT.

The chain carries TRBV6-1 and TRBJ2-7; 12 bases are a match to TRBD2. Per the germline V gene, CDR1 is MNHNS and CDR2 is SASEGT. V lost 2 bases and J lost 2; bases outside the gene matches: 7. This CDR3 is built from 17 residues. The CDR3 bases are TGTGCCAGCAGTGAACTAGCGGGAGGGCCTAGGACCTACGAGCAGTACTTC. Translation gives CASSELAGGPRTYEQYF.

This clone was observed a single time. The chain recombines TRBV7-9 with TRBJ1-4; 9 nucleotides match TRBD1. The CDR3 spans 16 residues. Germline V gene data show CDR1 as SEHNR and CDR2 as FQNEAQ (reference sequence). Losses at the gene ends were 3 bases for V and 7 bases for J; bases not matched to a gene: 9. The CDR3 loop reads CASSFSPGTGSEKLFF. In nucleotides, the CDR3 is TGTGCCAGCAGCTTTTCCCCCGGGACAGGGAGTGAAAAACTGTTTTTT.

The rearrangement joins TRBV6-1 to TRBJ2-3; tentative D call: TRBD2 (5 bases). Trimming took 2 bases from V and 4 from J, leaving 13 bases between them. CDR1 and CDR2 from the germline V gene are MNHNS and SASEGT. There are 15 residues in the CDR3. The CDR3 region is CASSERTWESDTQYF. CDR3 nucleotides: TGTGCCAGCAGTGAAAGGACTTGGGAGTCAGATACGCAGTATTTT.

V gene TRBV5-1 combines with J gene TRBJ1-1, with 9 bases identical to TRBD1. Germline V gene sequence: CDR1 SGHRS, CDR2 YFSETQ. V was clipped by 5 bases and J by 1 base; unmatched bases: 3. This CDR3 is 14 amino acids long. The CDR3 protein is CASSGQGTNTEAFF. In DNA form, the CDR3 reads TGCGCCAGCAGTGGACAGGGGACGAACACTGAAGCTTTCTTT.

CDR3 DNA sequence: TGTGCCAGCAGTTTATTGCCAGCGGGAGTCTACGAGCAGTACTTC. Protein: CASSLLPAGVYEQYF. This chain connects TRBV27 to TRBJ2-7, with 8 positions matching TRBD2. The CDR3 consists of 15 residues. CDR1 is MNHEY and CDR2 is SMNVEV in the germline V gene (reference sequence). With V trimmed by 1 base and J by 3 bases, 5 bases remained unmatched.

This clone showed up just once. The chain recombines TRBV27 with TRBJ1-2; a possible D gene is TRBD1 (5 bases). CDR3 length equals 13 residues. The germline V gene has CDR1 MNHEY and CDR2 SMNVEV (reference sequence). V lost 0 bases and J 7 bases, leaving 9 bases between the germline ends. As DNA, the CDR3 is TGTGCCAGCAGTTTATCCGGCCAGGGTGGCTACACCTTC. This encodes CASSLSGQGGYTF.

V and J are TRBV6-4 and TRBJ2-1; 9 positions agree with TRBD2. The germline V gene encodes CDR1 MRHNA and CDR2 SNTAGT. This CDR3 comprises 15 residues. Unmatched junction bases numbered 4, after V lost 6 bases and J lost 1 base. The CDR3: CASRSSGNSYNEQFF. The CDR3 coding sequence is TGTGCCAGCAGATCTAGCGGGAATTCCTACAATGAGCAGTTCTTC.

CDR3 sequence: CASRTGGGDEQYF. The CDR3 DNA is TGTGCCAGCAGAACAGGGGGAGGCGACGAGCAGTACTTC. This rearrangement joins TRBV27 to TRBJ2-7; the match to TRBD1 covers 8 bases. The germline gives CDR1 MNHEY, CDR2 SMNVEV (reference sequence). The CDR3 extends over 13 amino acids. V lost 6 bases, J lost 5 bases, and 6 bases stayed unmatched.

This chain connects TRBV6-6 to TRBJ1-1; 8 bases fit TRBD1. The CDR3 loop spans 14 amino acids. Germline V lookup: CDR1 MNHNY, CDR2 SVGAGI (reference sequence). Written as DNA, the CDR3 is TGTGTCCAGGGGGCCCGGATTATGAACACTGAAGCTTTCTTT. Encoded protein: CVQGARIMNTEAFF.

This clone is a singleton in its sample. This chain connects TRBV6-5 to TRBJ2-3; 7 positions match TRBD2. Germline loops: CDR1 MNHEY, CDR2 SVGAGI. The junction had 2 bases not matched to a gene; V was cut back by 7 bases and J by 4 bases. The CDR3 is 12 amino acids. The CDR3 DNA sequence: TGTGCCAGCATGGGGGGGGCAGATACGCAGTATTTT. Amino acid sequence: CASMGGADTQYF.

This chain connects TRBV5-8 to TRBJ2-3; D is possibly TRBD2 (6 bases). Germline CDR1 reads SGHTS; CDR2 reads YDEGEE. There are 16 residues in the CDR3. Trimming took 0 bases from V and 3 from J, leaving 14 bases between them. The CDR3 DNA reads TGTGCCAGCAGCTTGGGACTAGGTGTTGAGACAGATACGCAGTATTTT. This translates into CASSLGLGVETDTQYF.

The rearrangement joins TRBV11-2 to TRBJ2-7, with 9 bases that match TRBD1. Germline V gives CDR1 SGHAT, CDR2 FQNNGV. This CDR3 spans 15 amino acids. Germline trimming cut 4 bases from V and 3 bases from J; bases unmatched to any gene: 7. The CDR3 sequence is CASSSGTGPFYEQYF. The DNA of the CDR3 is TGTGCCAGCAGCTCGGGGACAGGGCCCTTCTACGAGCAGTACTTC.

The chain has TRBV2 and TRBJ2-5; 9 bases align to TRBD2. The junction had 10 bases not matched to a gene; V was cut back by 6 bases and J by 11 bases. Germline V CDR1 and CDR2: SNHLY, FYNNEI. The CDR3 sequence is 13 residues long. The CDR3 region has the DNA TGTGCCAGCAGACAGCGGGAGGCCCAGGAGCAGTACTTC. This gives the protein CASRQREAQEQYF.

This clone has more than one count but fewer than ten. The chain carries TRBV30 and TRBJ1-5; D possibly corresponds to TRBD1 (6 bases). The CDR3 covers 14 residues. The V and J ends lost 5 bases and 3 bases respectively, with 14 bases between them. Germline CDR1 is GTSNPN and CDR2 is SVGIG (reference sequence). The CDR3 nucleotides read TGTGCCTGGGCGGACAGCGCCCACAATCAGCCCCAGCATTTT. It yields the protein CAWADSAHNQPQHF.

This clone appeared a few times. The chain is built from TRBV11-2 and TRBJ2-3; D is perhaps TRBD1 (6 bases). V shed 2 bases and J shed 3 bases, with 12 bases lying between them. The CDR3 covers 15 residues. Germline V CDR1 and CDR2: SGHAT, FQNNGV. The CDR3 spells CASSLFQGQTDTQYF. The CDR3 region has the DNA TGTGCCAGCAGCTTATTCCAGGGGCAAACAGATACGCAGTATTTT.

This chain links TRBV11-1 with TRBJ2-7; 9 bases line up with TRBD1. The V segment lost 5 bases and the J segment 3 bases; nucleotides outside the gene matches: 8. This CDR3 contains 15 residues. Germline loops: CDR1 SGHAT, CDR2 FQDESV (reference sequence). The CDR3 nucleotides are TGTGCCAGCAGCAGCCTCGACAGGGGGTTCTACGAGCAGTACTTC. This sequence encodes CASSSLDRGFYEQYF. The full variable domain, its missing parts supplied by reference TRBV11-1 and TRBJ2-7, is EAEVAQSPRYKITEKSQAVAFWCDPISGHATLYWYRQILGQGPELLVQFQDESVVDDSQLPKDRFSAERLKGVDSTLKIQPAELGDSAMYLCASSSLDRGFYEQYFGPGTRLTVT.

The chain joins TRBV7-9 to TRBJ2-3; D is undetermined. V was pared by 2 bases and J by 4 bases, with 13 bases between. The CDR3 spans 15 residues. Per germline, CDR1 SEHNR and CDR2 FQNEAQ (reference sequence). This CDR3 is CASSLLADPADTQYF. The CDR3, as DNA: TGTGCCAGCAGCTTACTTGCGGATCCGGCAGATACGCAGTATTTT.